The subject of this entry is one TCR beta chain. Its antigen is still unknown. The germline V and J ends were trimmed by 8 bases and 4 bases, with 14 bases remaining between them. The CDR3 consists of 14 residues. CDR1 and CDR2 from the germline V gene are KGHDR and SFDVKD. This sample stems from a study of response to subunit inactivated influenza vaccine. The study's findings and limits: There was a suggestion from the authors that each seasonal influenza vaccination recruits few new T cells.

TCRdb used MiXCR to reprocess the RT-PCR reads, holding one entry per CDR3 protein. The top ten hold about a tenth of the sample, which has 700,000 to 900,000 distinct CDR3 sequences, over 20% seen once. J is TRBJ1-5 and V is TRBV24-1, with a tentative D call TRBD1 (6 bases). The clonotype originates from a man over 45 who received an inactivated influenza vaccine. The material sequenced was PBMCs from blood, taken 5 days after vaccination. CDR3 protein: CATKGEGYNQPQHF. The CDR3 DNA follows: TGTGCCACCAAGGGGGAGGGGTATAATCAGCCCCAGCATTTT.